Shown below are 12 T cell receptor beta chains from a single sample sequenced in a study of T cell clonotyping in hematopoietic cell transplantation. Sequencing was performed with immunoSEQ multiplex PCR; in TCRdb, only in-frame clones are kept and a portion is missing. This table holds 30,000 to 40,000 clones, 90% to 95% found once. Time point of the sample: recipient sample about 28 days before transplant, after cytoreduction. The sample in question was peripheral blood mononuclear cells, obtained before stem cell transplant. These receptors were taken from a man aged 35 to 55 with chronic myeloid leukemia. Some clones in this sample may be carry-over from other donors' samples.

The chain is built from TRBV9 and TRBJ1-1; no firm D call. Germline CDR1 SGDLS, CDR2 YYNGEE. Trimming stripped 0 bases from V and 7 bases from J, with 13 bases between. The CDR3 totals 14 residues. The CDR3 region has the DNA TGTGCCAGCAGCGTAGTGTCCAGTCATTTTGAAGCTTTCTTT. Amino acid sequence: CASSVVSSHFEAFF.

The rearrangement joins TRBV29-1 to TRBJ2-6; 11 bases map to TRBD1. There are 16 residues in the CDR3. Unmatched junction bases numbered 2, after V lost 4 bases and J lost 0 bases. CDR1 SQVTM and CDR2 ANQGSEA come from the germline V gene. The CDR3, as DNA: TGCAGCGTTGGGACAGGGGGCGCCTCTGGGGCCAACGTCCTGACTTTC. Amino acids: CSVGTGGASGANVLTF.

V gene TRBV19 combines with J gene TRBJ1-5; D call uncertain. V gave up 5 bases and J gave up 5 bases, with 10 bases separating them. The CDR3 totals 13 residues. From germline, CDR1 is LNHDA and CDR2 SQIVND (reference sequence). In nucleotides, the CDR3 is TGTGCCAGTAGTGATGGACGGGATCAGCCCCAGCATTTT. It specifies CASSDGRDQPQHF.

This chain connects TRBV5-1 to TRBJ1-1, with D perhaps TRBD1 (5 bases). CDR3 size: 14 residues. V was shortened by 2 bases and J by 1 base, with 9 bases between the two germline ends. The germline V gene encodes CDR1 SGHRS and CDR2 YFSETQ. The DNA for the CDR3 is TGCGCCAGCAGCTTACAGGCGGAGAACACTGAAGCTTTCTTT. Amino acid sequence: CASSLQAENTEAFF.

The chain employs TRBV9 and TRBJ2-3; 9 bases map to TRBD2. The CDR3 is 15 residues long. Per the germline V gene, CDR1 is SGDLS and CDR2 is YYNGEE. V trimming: 0 bases; J trimming: 2 bases; junction bases outside the gene matches: 1. Written as DNA, the CDR3 is TGTGCCAGCAGCGTAGCTAGCGGGGTCACAGATACGCAGTATTTT. Protein product: CASSVASGVTDTQYF.

The chain uses TRBV2 and TRBJ1-1; no clear D. Trimming took off 3 bases at V and 3 bases at J, with 29 bases between the two ends. CDR3 length: 20 amino acids. The germline V gene encodes CDR1 SNHLY and CDR2 FYNNEI. The CDR3: CASSDSRPYRALDEDTEAFF. The CDR3 bases are TGTGCCAGCAGTGATTCCAGGCCCTATCGGGCCTTAGACGAGGACACTGAAGCTTTCTTT.

The chain uses TRBV30 and TRBJ1-5, with 10 nucleotides matching TRBD1. Germline V lookup: CDR1 GTSNPN, CDR2 SVGIG (reference sequence). J gave up 7 bases and V 4 bases, and 10 bases lay outside the gene matches. The CDR3 has 15 residues. CDR3 nucleotides: TGTGCCTGGAATGGGGGACAGGGGCTCACCCAGCCCCAGCATTTT. This sequence encodes CAWNGGQGLTQPQHF.

The CDR3 is CASSLAGASYEQYF. The CDR3 DNA reads TGTGCCAGCAGTCTAGCGGGGGCTTCCTACGAGCAGTACTTC. This chain links TRBV6-5 with TRBJ2-7; 10 positions match TRBD2. The V gene's germline CDR1 is MNHEY and CDR2 SVGAGI. J gave up 1 base and V 5 bases, and 2 bases lay outside the gene matches. This CDR3 contains 14 residues.

This clone was seen a single time. This sequence joins TRBV5-1 and TRBJ1-1; 7 nucleotides align to TRBD1. The germline V gene encodes CDR1 SGHRS and CDR2 YFSETQ. J was trimmed by 4 bases and V by 2 bases; bases with no gene match: 8. This CDR3 is 15 amino acids long. CDR3 region: CASSLHRQGSTEAFF. CDR3 nucleotides: TGCGCCAGCAGCTTACACCGACAGGGCAGCACTGAAGCTTTCTTT.

V gene TRBV6-5 combines with J gene TRBJ1-1; 8 bases fit TRBD1. Unmatched junction bases numbered 7, after V lost 2 bases and J lost 5 bases. Germline CDR1 reads MNHEY; CDR2 reads SVGAGI. The CDR3 length is 15 residues. For the CDR3, the DNA is TGTGCCAGCAGTTACCCTGGACAGGGAGGAACTGAAGCTTTCTTT. Amino acid sequence: CASSYPGQGGTEAFF.

The chain is built from TRBV7-2 and TRBJ1-5; D not resolved. Trimming took off 0 bases at V and 7 bases at J, with 7 bases between the two ends. The CDR3 consists of 13 residues. Germline CDR1 SGHTA, CDR2 FQGNSA. The CDR3, as DNA: TGTGCCAGCAGCTTAGCGGGTGGGCAGCCCCAGCATTTT. Encoded protein: CASSLAGGQPQHF.

V is TRBV6-5 and J is TRBJ1-4, with D maybe TRBD1 (5 bases). Germline V gene sequence: CDR1 MNHEY, CDR2 SVGAGI. Trimming left V 8 bases short and J 7 bases short, with 20 bases between. The CDR3 contains 15 residues. The CDR3, as DNA: TGTGCCAGCTCCTTAATTGGGGGTAGCAGTGAAAAACTGTTTTTT. It translates to CASSLIGGSSEKLFF.